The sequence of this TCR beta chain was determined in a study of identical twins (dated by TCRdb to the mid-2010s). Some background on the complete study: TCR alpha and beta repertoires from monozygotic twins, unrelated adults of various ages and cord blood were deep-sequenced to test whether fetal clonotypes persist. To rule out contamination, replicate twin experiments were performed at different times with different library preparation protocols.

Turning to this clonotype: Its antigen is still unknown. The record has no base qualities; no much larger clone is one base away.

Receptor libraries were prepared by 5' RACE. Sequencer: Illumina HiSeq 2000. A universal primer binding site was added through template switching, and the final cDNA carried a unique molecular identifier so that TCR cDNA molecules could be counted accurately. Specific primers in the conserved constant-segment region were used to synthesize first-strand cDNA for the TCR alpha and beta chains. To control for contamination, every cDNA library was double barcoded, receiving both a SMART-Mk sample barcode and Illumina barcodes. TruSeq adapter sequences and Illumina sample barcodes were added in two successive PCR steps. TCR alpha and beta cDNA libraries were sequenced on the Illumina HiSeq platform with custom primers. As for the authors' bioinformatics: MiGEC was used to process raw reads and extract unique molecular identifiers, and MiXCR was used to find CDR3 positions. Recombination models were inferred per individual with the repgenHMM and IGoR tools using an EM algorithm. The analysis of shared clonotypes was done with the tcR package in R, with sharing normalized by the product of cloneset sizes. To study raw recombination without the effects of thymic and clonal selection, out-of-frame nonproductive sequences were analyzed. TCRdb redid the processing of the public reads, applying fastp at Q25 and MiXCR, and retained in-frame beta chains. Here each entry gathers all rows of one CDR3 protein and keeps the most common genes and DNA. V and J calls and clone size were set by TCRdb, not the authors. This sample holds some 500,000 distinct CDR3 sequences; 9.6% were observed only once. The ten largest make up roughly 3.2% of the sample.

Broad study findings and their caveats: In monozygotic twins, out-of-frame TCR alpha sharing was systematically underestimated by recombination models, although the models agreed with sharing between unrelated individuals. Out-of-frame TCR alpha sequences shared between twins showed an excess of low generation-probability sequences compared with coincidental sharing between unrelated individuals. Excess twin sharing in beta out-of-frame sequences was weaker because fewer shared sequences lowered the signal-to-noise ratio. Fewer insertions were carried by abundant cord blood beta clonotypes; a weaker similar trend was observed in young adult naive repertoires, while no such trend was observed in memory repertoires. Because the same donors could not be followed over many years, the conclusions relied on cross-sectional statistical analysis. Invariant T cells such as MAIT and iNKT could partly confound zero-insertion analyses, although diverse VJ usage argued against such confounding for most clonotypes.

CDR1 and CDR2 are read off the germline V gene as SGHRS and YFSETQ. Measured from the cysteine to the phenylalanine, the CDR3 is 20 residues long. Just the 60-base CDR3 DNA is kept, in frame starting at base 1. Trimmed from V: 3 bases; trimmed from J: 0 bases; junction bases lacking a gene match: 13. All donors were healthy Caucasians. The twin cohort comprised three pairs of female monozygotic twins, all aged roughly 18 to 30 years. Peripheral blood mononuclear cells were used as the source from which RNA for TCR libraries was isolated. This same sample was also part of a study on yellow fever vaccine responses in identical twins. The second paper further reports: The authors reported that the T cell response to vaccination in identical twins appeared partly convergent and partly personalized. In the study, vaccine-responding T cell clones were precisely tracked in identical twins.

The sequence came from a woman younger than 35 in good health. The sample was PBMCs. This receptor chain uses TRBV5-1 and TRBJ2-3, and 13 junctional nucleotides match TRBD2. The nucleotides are TGCGCCAGCAGCTGGAGGACTAGCGGGGGCCAACGCTCTAGCACAGATACGCAGTATTTT. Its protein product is CASSWRTSGGQRSSTDTQYF.